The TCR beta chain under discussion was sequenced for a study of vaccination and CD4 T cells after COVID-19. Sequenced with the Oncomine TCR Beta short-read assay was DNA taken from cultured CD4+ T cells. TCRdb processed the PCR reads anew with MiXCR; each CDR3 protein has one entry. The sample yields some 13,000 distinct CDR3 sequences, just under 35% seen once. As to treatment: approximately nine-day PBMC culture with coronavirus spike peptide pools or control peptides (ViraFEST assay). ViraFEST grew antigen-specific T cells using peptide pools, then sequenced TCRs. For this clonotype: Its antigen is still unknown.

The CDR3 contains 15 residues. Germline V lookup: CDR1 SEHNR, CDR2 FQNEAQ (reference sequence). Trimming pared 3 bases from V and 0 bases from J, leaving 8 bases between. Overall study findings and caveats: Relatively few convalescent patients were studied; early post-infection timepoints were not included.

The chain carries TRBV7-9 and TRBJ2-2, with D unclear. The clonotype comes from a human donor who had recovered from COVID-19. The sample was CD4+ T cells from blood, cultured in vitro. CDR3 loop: CASSFSRANTGELFF. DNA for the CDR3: TGTGCCAGCAGCTTCTCCCGTGCGAACACCGGGGAGCTGTTTTTT.